The 27 T cell receptor beta chains listed next were all sequenced from one sample in a study of blood T cell repertoires in COVID-19. Produced via immunoSEQ multiplex PCR; TCRdb's table is partial and in-frame only. This sample has around 67,000 clones; 80% to 85% occur once, and the top ten carry 9% to 9.5%. Sequencing was done on a sample of peripheral blood. Receptors originate from a human donor in a cohort sampled during active COVID-19.

This clone was seen a few times. This rearrangement joins TRBV5-4 to TRBJ1-1; TRBD1 agrees at 10 bases. The CDR3 has 15 residues. Germline-derived CDR1 and CDR2 are SGHNT and YYREEE (reference sequence). V was pared by 4 bases and J by 7 bases, with 10 bases of the junction left unmatched. The CDR3 protein is CASSTSPGQGIEAFF. The CDR3 region has the DNA TGTGCCAGCAGCACATCACCGGGACAGGGGATTGAAGCTTTCTTT.

This clone has a single count. This rearrangement joins TRBV7-9 to TRBJ1-1; no firm D call. V shed 0 bases and J shed 6 bases, with 11 bases lying between them. The CDR3 has 14 amino acids. Per germline, CDR1 SEHNR and CDR2 FQNEAQ (reference sequence). The CDR3 here is CASSLAGSPPEAFF. The CDR3, as DNA: TGTGCCAGCAGCTTAGCGGGCTCCCCCCCTGAAGCTTTCTTT.

The chain recombines TRBV19 with TRBJ2-1; D perhaps matches TRBD1 (6 bases). This CDR3 contains 15 residues. V gave up 6 bases and J gave up 0 bases, with 12 bases separating them. Germline assignment: CDR1 LNHDA and CDR2 SQIVND (reference sequence). The CDR3 spells CASRWGQSSYNEQFF. The CDR3 DNA is TGTGCCAGTAGGTGGGGGCAGAGCTCCTACAATGAGCAGTTCTTC.

This rearrangement joins TRBV19 to TRBJ2-3, with 12 positions matching TRBD2. The ends lost 4 bases at V and 3 bases at J; junction bases unmatched: 5. The CDR3 runs 16 residues. Germline V gene data show CDR1 as LNHDA and CDR2 as SQIVND (reference sequence). As DNA, the CDR3 is TGTGCCAGTAGTAACCTAGCGGGAGGGCCGACAGATACGCAGTATTTT. Translated, it gives CASSNLAGGPTDTQYF.

The chain links TRBV12-5 to TRBJ2-1; TRBD1 is a possible D gene (6 bases). The CDR3 spans 15 residues. The germline CDR1 and CDR2 sequences are LGHNT and FRNRAP. Deletions cut 6 bases from V and 8 bases from J, with 20 bases between. The chain's CDR3 is CASGQGILIGDEQFF. Written as DNA, the CDR3 is TGTGCTAGTGGCCAGGGGATCTTGATAGGCGATGAGCAGTTCTTC.

This clone has only a few counts. The chain joins TRBV4-3 to TRBJ2-3, with TRBD2 matching 9 bases. The V and J ends lost 1 base and 4 bases, in that order; junction bases with no gene match: 6. Germline loops: CDR1 LGHNA, CDR2 YSLEER. The CDR3 sequence is 16 residues long. The CDR3 nucleotides are TGCGCCAGCAGCCAAGTGCAGCTAGCGGGATCAGATACGCAGTATTTT. This translates into CASSQVQLAGSDTQYF.

The chain recombines TRBV27 with TRBJ2-5; a possible D gene is TRBD2 (8 bases). Trimming stripped 2 bases from V and 4 bases from J, with 17 bases between. Germline assignment: CDR1 MNHEY and CDR2 SMNVEV (reference sequence). The CDR3 is 16 residues long. DNA of the CDR3: TGTGCCAGCAGTTTAAGGGGACTAGGGGGCCGAGAGACCCAGTACTTC. It codes for CASSLRGLGGRETQYF.

The chain joins TRBV6-6 to TRBJ1-4, with 8 bases identical to TRBD1. Germline loops: CDR1 MNHNY, CDR2 SVGAGI (reference sequence). After removal of 10 bases from V and 8 bases from J, the junction contained 9 bases not matched to a gene. The CDR3 loop spans 13 amino acids. Here the CDR3 DNA reads TGTGCCACAAGCCAGGGGGCGTGGGAAAAACTGTTTTTT. It specifies CATSQGAWEKLFF.

The chain links TRBV7-2 to TRBJ2-7, with D perhaps TRBD1 (6 bases). The length of the CDR3 is 13 residues. Per the germline V gene, CDR1 is SGHTA and CDR2 is FQGNSA. The V and J ends lost 1 base and 5 bases respectively, with 9 bases between them. DNA for the CDR3: TGTGCCAGCAGCTTAGTGGCAGGGGACGAGCAGTACTTC. Amino acids: CASSLVAGDEQYF.

This clone has only a few counts. The chain links TRBV19 to TRBJ1-1; D is undetermined. Between the trimmed V and J ends, which lost 10 bases and 1 base, there was a span of 19 bases. The germline CDR1 and CDR2 sequences are LNHDA and SQIVND (reference sequence). The CDR3 extends over 15 amino acids. Here the CDR3 reads CATKAGVTANTEAFF. The DNA for the CDR3 is TGTGCCACCAAGGCCGGGGTTACAGCGAACACTGAAGCTTTCTTT.

V is TRBV30 and J is TRBJ1-5; 8 bases are shared with TRBD1. Trimming removed 2 bases from V and 9 bases from J; junction bases left unmatched: 15. The germline V gene has CDR1 GTSNPN and CDR2 SVGIG (reference sequence). The CDR3 is made up of 16 amino acids. CDR3 sequence (DNA): TGTGCCTGGAGTTCCCCCTCAGGGGGCGCGACGTGGCCCCAGCATTTT. This translates into CAWSSPSGGATWPQHF.

The chain carries TRBV15 and TRBJ1-1, with D possibly matching TRBD1 (5 bases). From germline, CDR1 is LNHNV and CDR2 YYDKDF (reference sequence). V was trimmed by 5 bases and J by 5 bases, leaving 12 bases between them. The CDR3 is made up of 13 amino acids. In nucleotides, the CDR3 is TGTGCCACCAGCCCTGGGGCTGGGACTGAAGCTTTCTTT. It specifies CATSPGAGTEAFF.

V and J are TRBV2 and TRBJ1-1, with 8 bases aligning to TRBD1. This CDR3 has 20 residues. The germline V gene has CDR1 SNHLY and CDR2 FYNNEI. Trimming at V came to 2 bases and at J to 4 bases, leaving 21 bases not matched to a gene. The CDR3 sequence: CASSEHNYRTGSGVRTEAFF. The CDR3 nucleotides read TGTGCCAGCAGTGAACATAATTACAGGACAGGGTCGGGAGTTCGCACTGAAGCTTTCTTT.

This clone was recorded only once. J is TRBJ2-7 and V is TRBV28; D not certain. CDR1 and CDR2 (germline): MDHEN, SYDVKM. The CDR3 has 11 residues. The germline V and J ends were trimmed by 3 bases and 4 bases, with 4 bases remaining between them. CDR3 amino acids: CASSFSYEQYF. The CDR3, as DNA: TGTGCCAGCAGTTTTAGTTACGAGCAGTACTTC.

The rearrangement uses TRBV10-1 and TRBJ2-3; 10 nucleotides match TRBD2. V shed 2 bases and J 1 base; nucleotides not matched to a gene: 9. This CDR3 region has 18 residues. The germline V gene has CDR1 WNHNN and CDR2 SYGVQD (reference sequence). CDR3 nucleotides: TGCGCCAGCAGTGAGACCAGCGGGAGGGCCTTTGGCACAGATACGCAGTATTTT. Protein product: CASSETSGRAFGTDTQYF.

CDR3 bases: TGTGCCAGCAGCCCAGGACTAGCAGAGACCCAGTACTTC. It yields the protein CASSPGLAETQYF. This chain uses TRBV7-2 with TRBJ2-5; 8 nucleotides line up with TRBD2. Unmatched junction bases numbered 3, after V lost 5 bases and J lost 4 bases. Germline V CDR1 and CDR2: SGHTA, FQGNSA. This CDR3 comprises 13 residues.

The V gene is TRBV7-8, the J gene TRBJ2-5; the D gene is possibly TRBD2 (6 bases). The CDR3 totals 16 residues. Trimming cost V 7 bases and J 4 bases, with 22 bases left between them. Germline V gene lookup returns CDR1 SGHVS and CDR2 FQNEAQ. CDR3 nucleotides: TGTGCCAGCACCTTCGTGGGACTGGAGGGGAGAGAGACCCAGTACTTC. Translating it yields CASTFVGLEGRETQYF.

The chain combines TRBV20-1 with TRBJ1-6; D is possibly TRBD1 (5 bases). CDR3 length: 11 residues. The germline CDR1 and CDR2 sequences are DFQATT and SNEGSKA (reference sequence). V lost 5 bases and J lost 13, with 12 bases in between. CDR3 region: CSAPGIQPLHF. In DNA, the CDR3 is TGCAGTGCTCCAGGGATTCAGCCCCTCCACTTT.

The chain couples TRBV21-1 to TRBJ2-3; the table's TRBD2 call for D was not verified on the DNA. TRBV21-1 is deemed a pseudogene. The CDR3 is 17 amino acids. The CDR3 here is CASSKRLANPSTDTQYF. In DNA form, the CDR3 reads TGTGCCAGCAGCAAACGGTTAGCTAACCCTAGCACAGATACGCAGTATTTT.

The genes are TRBV7-8 and TRBJ1-5; D gene unclear. The V gene's germline CDR1 is SGHVS and CDR2 FQNEAQ. The V end was cut by 1 base, the J end by 6 bases, with 10 bases between. The CDR3 is 14 residues long. The CDR3 reads CASSLGGRGQPQHF. The DNA for the CDR3 is TGTGCCAGCAGCTTAGGTGGCCGGGGTCAGCCCCAGCATTTT.

The chain links TRBV28 to TRBJ1-6; TRBD1 is a possible D gene (5 bases). Germline V gives CDR1 MDHEN, CDR2 SYDVKM. This CDR3 region has 15 residues. V lost 7 bases, J lost 13 bases, and 23 bases lay in between. The CDR3 here is CASMGGYPHKIPLHF. The CDR3 DNA reads TGTGCCAGCATGGGGGGGTATCCCCATAAGATTCCCCTCCACTTT.

In its sample, this clone was seen once. This sequence joins TRBV24-1 and TRBJ2-7; TRBD1 matches 11 bases. Unmatched junction bases numbered 5, after V lost 1 base and J lost 7 bases. Germline V gene data show CDR1 as KGHDR and CDR2 as SFDVKD. This CDR3 is 15 amino acids long. CDR3 region: CATSDLGQGAGEQYF. CDR3 DNA: TGTGCCACCAGTGATTTAGGACAGGGGGCAGGGGAGCAGTACTTC.

This chain connects TRBV19 to TRBJ2-5; TRBD2 is a possible D gene (6 bases). CDR3 size: 15 residues. Trimming removed 4 bases at V and 2 bases at J, with 14 bases between. Germline V gives CDR1 LNHDA, CDR2 SQIVND (reference sequence). This CDR3 reads CASSTWGGAQETQYF. DNA of the CDR3: TGTGCCAGTAGTACCTGGGGCGGGGCGCAAGAGACCCAGTACTTC.

This clone was seen a few times. The rearrangement uses TRBV19 and TRBJ1-5; 8 bases line up with TRBD1. In germline, CDR1 is LNHDA, CDR2 SQIVND (reference sequence). The CDR3 runs to 15 residues. The trim removed 6 bases at V and 2 bases at J, leaving 6 bases unmatched. The CDR3 spells CASRPTGARNQPQHF. CDR3 DNA: TGTGCCAGTAGGCCGACAGGGGCGCGCAATCAGCCCCAGCATTTT.

The chain combines TRBV6-4 with TRBJ2-7; 12 bases are a match to TRBD2. The CDR3 totals 17 residues. V lost 2 bases, J lost 4 bases, and 9 bases stayed unmatched. The germline gives CDR1 MRHNA, CDR2 SNTAGT. CDR3 loop: CASSDRGRTSGNYEQYF. CDR3 coding DNA: TGTGCCAGCAGTGACAGGGGGCGGACTAGCGGGAATTACGAGCAGTACTTC.

This chain links TRBV28 with TRBJ1-2; 7 nucleotides match TRBD1. The CDR3 is made up of 15 amino acids. The trim removed 6 bases at V and 5 bases at J, leaving 12 bases unmatched. Germline V CDR1 and CDR2: MDHEN, SYDVKM. The CDR3 protein is CASRGRQGRAYGYTF. CDR3 coding DNA: TGTGCCAGCAGGGGGAGACAGGGCCGCGCATATGGCTACACCTTC.

The genes are TRBV28 and TRBJ1-4; a weak D match, TRBD1 (6 bases). Germline V gives CDR1 MDHEN, CDR2 SYDVKM. Trimming stripped 2 bases from V and 3 bases from J, with 10 bases between. This CDR3 is 15 amino acids long. The CDR3 sequence: CASSLTGSSNEKLFF. For the CDR3, the DNA is TGTGCCAGCAGTTTAACAGGGAGCTCTAATGAAAAACTGTTTTTT.